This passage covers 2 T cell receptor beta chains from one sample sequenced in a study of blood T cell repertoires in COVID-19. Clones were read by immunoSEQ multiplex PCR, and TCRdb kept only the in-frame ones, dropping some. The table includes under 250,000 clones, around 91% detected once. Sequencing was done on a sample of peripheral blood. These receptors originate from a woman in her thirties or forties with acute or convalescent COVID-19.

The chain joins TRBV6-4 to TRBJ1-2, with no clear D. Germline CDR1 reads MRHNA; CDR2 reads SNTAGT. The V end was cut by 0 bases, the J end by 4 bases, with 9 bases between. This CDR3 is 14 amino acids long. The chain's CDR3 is CASSDSGGLYGYTF. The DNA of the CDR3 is TGTGCCAGCAGTGACTCGGGAGGTCTCTATGGCTACACCTTC.

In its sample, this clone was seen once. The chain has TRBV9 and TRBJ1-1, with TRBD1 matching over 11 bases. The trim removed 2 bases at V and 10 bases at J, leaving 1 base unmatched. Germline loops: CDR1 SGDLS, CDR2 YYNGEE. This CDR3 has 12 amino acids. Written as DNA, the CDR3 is TGTGCCAGCAGCGTGGGGACAGGGGGAGCTTTCTTT. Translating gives CASSVGTGGAFF.